This T cell receptor beta chain was recovered during a study of regulatory T cells in long-lasting Graves disease. This clonotype was found many times. Its specificity is not known. CDR3 regions were amplified by Arm-PCR using iRepertoire HTBI primers to build TCR beta libraries. TCRdb passed the multiplex PCR reads through MiXCR, listing each CDR3 protein once. The sample carries under 700,000 distinct CDR3 sequences, about 16% recorded once. V was cut by 1 base and J by 6 bases, with 10 bases left in between. The CDR3 is 14 amino acids. Germline values: CDR1 SGDLS, CDR2 YYNGEE. Study-wide results and caveats: New patients shared some 890 public clonotypes, fewer than the 2,741 shared by persistent patients.

Documented time point: newly diagnosed GD, antithyroid drugs for less than 3 months. With RNA extracted from PBMCs as input, the TCR library was made. The patients were enrolled through endocrinology in Xi'an, China. These data are also associated with another study on T cells in Graves' hyperthyroidism and ophthalmopathy. Per that paper: The study enrolled patients aged 18 to 65 with newly diagnosed hyperthyroidism of under 2 months' duration. The diagnostic basis comprised clinical symptoms, serum thyroxine and TRAb, thyroid ultrasound and orbital computed tomography.

The clonotype originates from a woman aged 35-65 years with Graves disease. The source material was peripheral blood mononuclear cells (PBMCs), sampled at new diagnosis, from a patient treated with antithyroid drugs. The V call is TRBV9, the J call TRBJ1-4; perhaps TRBD1 as D (5 bases). The CDR3 coding sequence is TGTGCCAGCAGCGTAACGGGGCTCGATGAAAAACTGTTTTTT. This codes for CASSVTGLDEKLFF.